These 29 T cell receptor beta chains were sequenced from one sample in a study of beta chain features in type 1 diabetes. The investigators reverse transcribed all of the isolated RNA, so they sequenced expressed TCRB transcripts. Generated by immunoSEQ multiplex PCR, the TCRdb table keeps only in-frame clones and is missing some. Of hundreds of thousands of clones detected, approximately 11% appear once; the ten largest clones hold under 0.02%. The sequenced material came from naive CD4+ T cells from blood. All receptors derive from a woman aged 25-40 years in good health.

This chain links TRBV10-3 with TRBJ2-7, with a possible D match to TRBD1 (5 bases). CDR1 and CDR2 (germline): ENHRY, SYGVKD. This CDR3 region has 16 residues. V gave up 6 bases and J gave up 0 bases, with 18 bases separating them. For the CDR3, the DNA is TGTGCCATCAGCCAATACGAAGGGGCCGCCTCCTACGAGCAGTACTTC. Translating it yields CAISQYEGAASYEQYF.

This clone was detected once. The J gene is TRBJ2-5, the V gene TRBV18; 7 nucleotides agree with TRBD2. The junction had 8 bases not matched to a gene; V was cut back by 1 base and J by 0 bases. The CDR3 has 17 residues. Germline CDR1 reads KGHSH; CDR2 reads LQKENI. CDR3 bases: TGTGCCAGCTCACCACTAGGACTAGTTCAAAACCAAGAGACCCAGTACTTC. This sequence encodes CASSPLGLVQNQETQYF.

This sequence joins TRBV29-1 and TRBJ2-5, with TRBD1 identical over 8 bases. CDR3 length: 15 residues. The junction had 9 bases not matched to a gene; V was cut back by 6 bases and J by 0 bases. Germline CDR1 reads SQVTM; CDR2 reads ANQGSEA. CDR3 sequence (DNA): TGCAGCGTAAAACCGGACAGGGCCGACCAAGAGACCCAGTACTTC. It is translated as CSVKPDRADQETQYF.

This clone has only a few counts. The rearrangement joins TRBV6-6 to TRBJ2-5; D is uncertain. The V gene's germline CDR1 is MNHNY and CDR2 SVGAGI (reference sequence). The length of the CDR3 is 15 residues. V lost 5 bases and J lost 5, with 18 bases in between. CDR3 bases: TGTGCCAGCAGTCTGGCGAGGATGAACGAGGAGACCCAGTACTTC. It specifies CASSLARMNEETQYF.

On this clone: The same CDR3 arises from other DNA sequences in this sample as well. The chain links TRBV28 to TRBJ2-1; 12 nucleotides align to TRBD2. This CDR3 is built from 15 residues. V lost 5 bases and J lost 4; bases outside the gene matches: 3. Germline loops: CDR1 MDHEN, CDR2 SYDVKM. The CDR3 DNA reads as TGTGCCAGCAGTCCGACTAGCGGGAGTTACAATGAGCAGTTCTTC. Translation gives CASSPTSGSYNEQFF.

This clone was observed a few times. This chain connects TRBV7-2 to TRBJ2-3; TRBD2 matches 7 bases. Per germline, CDR1 SGHTA and CDR2 FQGNSA. Unmatched junction bases numbered 6, after V lost 3 bases and J lost 0 bases. The CDR3 consists of 16 residues. The CDR3 DNA follows: TGTGCCAGCAGCTTTAGACTAGCAAGTAGCACAGATACGCAGTATTTT. This sequence encodes CASSFRLASSTDTQYF.

This clone came up a few times. The chain has TRBV2 and TRBJ2-1; perhaps TRBD1 as D (6 bases). Trimming stripped 8 bases from V and 5 bases from J, with 10 bases between. This CDR3 region has 12 residues. The germline V gene has CDR1 SNHLY and CDR2 FYNNEI. The CDR3 reads CASSRTDNEQFF. The CDR3 nucleotides read TGTGCCAGCTCCAGGACAGACAATGAGCAGTTCTTC.

This sequence joins TRBV18 and TRBJ1-2, with D possibly matching TRBD1 (5 bases). V was shortened by 3 bases and J by 0 bases, with 14 bases between the two germline ends. Germline V gene lookup returns CDR1 KGHSH and CDR2 LQKENI. CDR3 size: 16 residues. This CDR3 is CASSPFGQGANYGYTF. CDR3 nucleotide sequence: TGTGCCAGCTCACCTTTCGGCCAGGGCGCTAACTATGGCTACACCTTC.

This clone appeared a few times. The chain employs TRBV9 and TRBJ2-7, with a weak D call TRBD2 (5 bases). Trimming shortened V by 4 bases and J by 4 bases, and 18 bases separated the two germline ends. The CDR3 has 15 residues. Germline V gene lookup returns CDR1 SGDLS and CDR2 YYNGEE. The CDR3 DNA sequence: TGTGCCAGCAGCCCCTCCCCCGGGCGAGGGTACGAGCAGTACTTC. This encodes CASSPSPGRGYEQYF.

The rearrangement links TRBV14 to TRBJ2-3; D unclear. Trimming shortened V by 3 bases and J by 4 bases, and 11 bases separated the two germline ends. The CDR3 is 14 residues long. Germline CDR1 reads SGHDN; CDR2 reads FVKESK. The CDR3 coding sequence is TGTGCCAGCAGCCACCCCAGCAGCGCAGATACGCAGTATTTT. Translation: CASSHPSSADTQYF.

The chain carries TRBV4-1 and TRBJ1-5; D call uncertain. The CDR3 totals 20 residues. Germline CDR1 is MGHRA and CDR2 is YSYEKL. Trimming left V 0 bases short and J 3 bases short, with 24 bases between. CDR3 sequence (DNA): TGCGCCAGCAGCCAAGACCCCCTACTCGACAAGGAAAGTATCAATCAGCCCCAGCATTTT. This codes for CASSQDPLLDKESINQPQHF.

The rearrangement joins TRBV7-2 to TRBJ2-7; 13 bases are shared with TRBD2. The CDR3 contains 15 residues. The germline V gene has CDR1 SGHTA and CDR2 FQGNSA. Trimming removed 4 bases from V and 4 bases from J; junction bases left unmatched: 4. For the CDR3, the DNA is TGTGCCAGCAGCTCCGGACTAGCGGGAGTTTACGAGCAGTACTTC. Amino acids: CASSSGLAGVYEQYF.

The sample holds a few counts of this clone. The chain links TRBV2 to TRBJ2-5, with a weak D call TRBD2 (5 bases). The CDR3 has 14 amino acids. The germline gives CDR1 SNHLY, CDR2 FYNNEI. The ends were cut back, 3 bases at V and 5 bases at J, with 13 bases in the middle. DNA of the CDR3: TGTGCCAGCAGTGAGGACGGGGTAGGGGAGACCCAGTACTTC. This encodes CASSEDGVGETQYF.

The rearrangement joins TRBV14 to TRBJ2-7, with D possibly TRBD2 on 7 matching bases. Trimming cost V 1 base and J 0 bases, with 10 bases left between them. Germline values: CDR1 SGHDN, CDR2 FVKESK. CDR3 size: 15 residues. The CDR3, as DNA: TGTGCCAGCAGCCAAGTCGGGGGGCCCTCCTACGAGCAGTACTTC. Translated, it gives CASSQVGGPSYEQYF.

The chain is built from TRBV9 and TRBJ2-1, with 13 nucleotides matching TRBD2. Germline CDR1 SGDLS, CDR2 YYNGEE. The junction had 8 bases not matched to a gene; V was cut back by 4 bases and J by 7 bases. This CDR3 region has 16 residues. The CDR3 nucleotides are TGTGCCAGCAGCCTTCCAGGACTAGCGGGAGTTAATGAGCAGTTCTTC. Its translation is CASSLPGLAGVNEQFF.

This clone was detected only a few times. Other DNA sequences in the same sample also yield this CDR3. In DNA form, the CDR3 reads TGTGCCAGCAGTTTACCGGGAGTTGACGAGCAGTACTTC. It yields the protein CASSLPGVDEQYF. The chain joins TRBV28 to TRBJ2-7, with a tentative D call TRBD2 (6 bases). V was cut by 2 bases and J by 5 bases, with 10 bases left in between. Germline V CDR1 and CDR2: MDHEN, SYDVKM. The CDR3 loop spans 13 amino acids.

This clone turned up a few times. The chain recombines TRBV6-1 with TRBJ2-6; possible D gene TRBD1, 6 bases. Trimming pared 4 bases from V and 2 bases from J, leaving 9 bases between. CDR3 length equals 15 residues. Germline values: CDR1 MNHNS, CDR2 SASEGT. The CDR3 region is CASSGAGAGANVLTF. For the CDR3, the DNA is TGTGCCAGCAGTGGTGCAGGGGCTGGGGCCAACGTCCTGACTTTC.

This chain uses TRBV7-9 with TRBJ2-1; 7 bases line up with TRBD2. Germline values: CDR1 SEHNR, CDR2 FQNEAQ (reference sequence). CDR3 length: 15 residues. V lost 4 bases to trimming and J lost 5 bases; unmatched junction nucleotides: 8. The CDR3 bases are TGTGCCAGCAGCTACACCGGGACTACCGACAATGAGCAGTTCTTC. It translates to CASSYTGTTDNEQFF.

This clone was seen only a few times. This CDR3 is CASSSTGYWANSNQPQHF. In DNA, the CDR3 is TGTGCCAGCAGCTCAACAGGGTACTGGGCAAATAGCAATCAGCCCCAGCATTTT. The rearrangement uses TRBV5-6 and TRBJ1-5; D is possibly TRBD1 (6 bases). CDR1 SGHDT and CDR2 YYEEEE come from the germline V gene. V was shortened by 3 bases and J by 0 bases, with 19 bases between the two germline ends. The CDR3 length is 18 residues.

The gene calls are TRBV7-2 and TRBJ1-1, with a tentative D call TRBD1 (6 bases). This CDR3 contains 16 residues. With 1 base removed from V and 4 bases from J, the gap between germline ends came to 16 bases. Germline CDR1 is SGHTA and CDR2 is FQGNSA. Here the CDR3 reads CASSLVWSGVSTEAFF. Written as DNA, the CDR3 is TGTGCCAGCAGCTTAGTTTGGTCAGGGGTGAGCACTGAAGCTTTCTTT.

This clone was seen only a few times. The chain has TRBV7-6 and TRBJ2-5, with 11 bases aligning to TRBD2. Germline V gives CDR1 SGHVS, CDR2 FNYEAQ. The V gene end was trimmed by 11 bases and the J gene end by 5 bases; junction bases not matched to a gene: 10. CDR3 length: 14 amino acids. This chain's CDR3 is CASTQSSGRETQYF. In nucleotides, the CDR3 is TGTGCCTCGACTCAATCTAGCGGGAGGGAGACCCAGTACTTC.

The chain links TRBV7-2 to TRBJ2-1; TRBD2 agrees at 7 bases. The CDR3 is 17 residues long. Germline CDR1 and CDR2: SGHTA and FQGNSA. J gave up 4 bases and V 4 bases, and 13 bases lay outside the gene matches. The CDR3 spells CASSSGKWLAEYNEQFF. The CDR3 DNA follows: TGTGCCAGCAGCTCGGGGAAGTGGCTAGCGGAATACAATGAGCAGTTCTTC.

The rearrangement links TRBV27 to TRBJ2-3; 12 positions agree with TRBD2. CDR3 length: 17 residues. The trim removed 3 bases at V and 7 bases at J, leaving 11 bases unmatched. Per germline, CDR1 MNHEY and CDR2 SMNVEV (reference sequence). The CDR3 loop is CASSLSWTSGIGHTQYF. The DNA of the CDR3 is TGTGCCAGCAGTTTGTCTTGGACTAGCGGGATTGGGCATACGCAGTATTTT.

This clone was counted only a few times. The chain recombines TRBV14 with TRBJ1-4, with 8 nucleotides matching TRBD1. Germline values: CDR1 SGHDN, CDR2 FVKESK. This CDR3 region has 14 residues. The J segment lost 6 bases and the V segment lost 1 base, leaving 1 base of the junction unmatched. The CDR3 sequence is CASSQARGHEKLFF. Here the CDR3 DNA reads TGTGCCAGCAGCCAAGCCAGGGGGCATGAAAAACTGTTTTTT.

The sample holds a few counts of this clone. The V and J genes are TRBV18 and TRBJ2-2; D is ambiguous. V was pared by 1 base and J by 4 bases, with 7 bases between. In germline, CDR1 is KGHSH, CDR2 LQKENI. This CDR3 comprises 14 residues. CDR3 DNA: TGTGCCAGCTCACCACGTACAGTCACCGGGGAGCTGTTTTTT. Encoded protein: CASSPRTVTGELFF.

The CDR3 bases are TGTGCCAGCAGTTTACTAGCCACAGATACGCAGTATTTT. Residues: CASSLLATDTQYF. V gene TRBV27 combines with J gene TRBJ2-3, with D possibly TRBD2 on 5 matching bases. The germline CDR1 and CDR2 sequences are MNHEY and SMNVEV (reference sequence). V dropped 2 bases and J dropped 2 bases, with 5 bases sitting between them. The CDR3 sequence is 13 residues long.

Only a few counts were recorded for this clone. This chain links TRBV7-8 with TRBJ1-5, with 8 bases fitting TRBD1. This CDR3 has 17 residues. V shed 1 base and J 5 bases; nucleotides not matched to a gene: 10. The germline V gene has CDR1 SGHVS and CDR2 FQNEAQ. DNA of the CDR3: TGTGCCAGCAGCTTAGGGTGGACTGGGACAGGCCATCAGCCCCAGCATTTT. Its protein is CASSLGWTGTGHQPQHF.

The table lists this clone with a few counts. The chain recombines TRBV30 with TRBJ1-1; D is possibly TRBD1 (6 bases). The CDR3 has 14 amino acids. V lost 2 bases and J 4 bases, leaving 14 bases between the germline ends. Germline CDR1 and CDR2: GTSNPN and SVGIG (reference sequence). The CDR3: CAWSLTTGSTEAFF. CDR3 nucleotide sequence: TGTGCCTGGAGTCTTACAACAGGGTCCACTGAAGCTTTCTTT. Based on the CDR3 plus reference TRBV30 and TRBJ1-1, the full variable domain is SQTIHQWPATLVQPVGSPLSLECTVEGTSNPNLYWYRQAAGRGLQLLFYSVGIGQISSEVPQNLSASRPQDRQFILSSKKLLLSDSGFYLCAWSLTTGSTEAFFGQGTRLTVV.

This clone showed up just a few times. V usage is TRBV6-6 and J usage is TRBJ1-1; no clear D. Trimming removed 8 bases from V and 9 bases from J, with 13 bases in between. The CDR3 has 11 residues. Germline assignment: CDR1 MNHNY and CDR2 SVGAGI (reference sequence). The chain's CDR3 is CASDGGYKAFF. CDR3 coding DNA: TGTGCCAGCGACGGAGGTTATAAAGCTTTCTTT.